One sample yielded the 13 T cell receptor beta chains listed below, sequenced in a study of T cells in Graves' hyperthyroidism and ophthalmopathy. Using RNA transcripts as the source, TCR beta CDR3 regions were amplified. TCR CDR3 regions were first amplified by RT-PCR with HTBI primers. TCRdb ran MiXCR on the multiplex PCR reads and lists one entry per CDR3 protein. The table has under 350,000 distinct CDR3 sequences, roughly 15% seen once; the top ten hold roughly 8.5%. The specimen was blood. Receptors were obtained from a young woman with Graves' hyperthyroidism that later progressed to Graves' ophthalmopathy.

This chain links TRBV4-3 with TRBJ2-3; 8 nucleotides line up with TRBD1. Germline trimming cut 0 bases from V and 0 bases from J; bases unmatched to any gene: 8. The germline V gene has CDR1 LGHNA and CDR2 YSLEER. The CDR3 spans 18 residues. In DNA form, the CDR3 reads TGCGCCAGCAGCCAAGATGGGGGACAGGTATATAGCACAGATACGCAGTATTTT. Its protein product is CASSQDGGQVYSTDTQYF.

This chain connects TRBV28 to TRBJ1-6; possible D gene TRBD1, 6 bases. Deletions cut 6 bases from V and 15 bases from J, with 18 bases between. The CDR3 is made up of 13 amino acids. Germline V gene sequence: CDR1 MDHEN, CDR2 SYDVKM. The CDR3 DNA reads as TGTGCCAGCAGAAATAATAAACAGGGTGACCTCCACTTT. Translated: CASRNNKQGDLHF.

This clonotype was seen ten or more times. CDR3 coding DNA: TGTGCCAGCAGCTACGGGACAGGGTCTGAGCAGTTCTTC. Translating it yields CASSYGTGSEQFF. V is TRBV7-9 and J is TRBJ2-1; the match to TRBD1 covers 9 bases. The CDR3 runs to 13 residues. J lost 9 bases, V lost 4 bases, and 4 bases had no gene match. Germline CDR1 reads SEHNR; CDR2 reads FQNEAQ (reference sequence).

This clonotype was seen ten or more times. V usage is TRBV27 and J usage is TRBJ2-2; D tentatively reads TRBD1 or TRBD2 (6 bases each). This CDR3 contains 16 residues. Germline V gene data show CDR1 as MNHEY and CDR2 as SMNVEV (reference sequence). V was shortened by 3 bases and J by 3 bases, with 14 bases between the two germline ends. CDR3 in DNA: TGTGCCAGCAGTTTTTCGGGGGCCGTCGACACCGGGGAGCTGTTTTTT. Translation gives CASSFSGAVDTGELFF.

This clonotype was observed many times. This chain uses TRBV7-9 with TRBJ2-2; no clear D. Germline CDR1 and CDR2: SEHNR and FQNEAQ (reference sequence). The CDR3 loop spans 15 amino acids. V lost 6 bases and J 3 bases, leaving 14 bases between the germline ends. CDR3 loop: CASRSGLEDTGELFF. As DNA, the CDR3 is TGTGCCAGCAGATCTGGGCTAGAGGACACCGGGGAGCTGTTTTTT. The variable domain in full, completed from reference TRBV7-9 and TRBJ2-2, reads DTGVSQNPRHKITKRGQNVTFRCDPISEHNRLYWYRQTLGQGPEFLTYFQNEAQLEKSRLLSDRFSAERPKGSFSTLEIQRTEQGDSAMYLCASRSGLEDTGELFFGEGSRLTVL.

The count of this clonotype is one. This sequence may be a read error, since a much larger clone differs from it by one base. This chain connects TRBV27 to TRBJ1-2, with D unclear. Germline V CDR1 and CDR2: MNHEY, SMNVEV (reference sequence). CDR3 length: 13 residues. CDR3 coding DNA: TGTGCCAGCAGTTTAGTCCCGGGTTATGGCCACACCTTC. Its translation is CASSLVPGYGHTF.

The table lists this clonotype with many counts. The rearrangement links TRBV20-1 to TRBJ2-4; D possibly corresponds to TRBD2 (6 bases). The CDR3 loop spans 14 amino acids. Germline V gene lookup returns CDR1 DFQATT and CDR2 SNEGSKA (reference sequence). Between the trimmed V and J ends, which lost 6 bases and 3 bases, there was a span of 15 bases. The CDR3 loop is CSAPPLSGKNIQYF. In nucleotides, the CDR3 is TGCAGTGCCCCTCCCCTTAGCGGCAAAAACATTCAGTACTTC.

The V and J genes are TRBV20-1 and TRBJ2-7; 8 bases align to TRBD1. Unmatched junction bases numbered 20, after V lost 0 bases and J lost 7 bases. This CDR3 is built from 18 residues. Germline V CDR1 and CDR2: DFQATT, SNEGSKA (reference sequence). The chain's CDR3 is CSARDRATGTGGTGEQYF. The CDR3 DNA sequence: TGCAGTGCTAGAGACCGGGCGACCGGGACTGGCGGGACAGGAGAGCAGTACTTC.

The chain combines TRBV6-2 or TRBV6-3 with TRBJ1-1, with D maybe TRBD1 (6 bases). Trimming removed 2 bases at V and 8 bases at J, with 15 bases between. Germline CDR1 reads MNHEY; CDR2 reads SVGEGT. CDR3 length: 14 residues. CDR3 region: CASSYPLGAGEAFF. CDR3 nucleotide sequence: TGTGCCAGCAGTTACCCCTTGGGGGCGGGGGAAGCTTTCTTT.

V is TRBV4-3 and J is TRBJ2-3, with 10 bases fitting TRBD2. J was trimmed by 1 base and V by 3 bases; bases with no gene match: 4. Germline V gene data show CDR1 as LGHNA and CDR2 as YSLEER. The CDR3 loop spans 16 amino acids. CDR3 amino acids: CASSQAGTSGTDTQYF. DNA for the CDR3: TGCGCCAGCAGCCAGGCCGGGACTAGCGGCACAGATACGCAGTATTTT.

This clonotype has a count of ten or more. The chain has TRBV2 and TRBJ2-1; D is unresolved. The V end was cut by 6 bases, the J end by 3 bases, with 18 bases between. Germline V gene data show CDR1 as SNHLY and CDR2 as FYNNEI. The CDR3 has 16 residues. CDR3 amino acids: CASSPSGTLLYNEQFF. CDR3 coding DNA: TGTGCCAGCAGCCCTAGTGGTACCCTCCTCTACAATGAGCAGTTCTTC.

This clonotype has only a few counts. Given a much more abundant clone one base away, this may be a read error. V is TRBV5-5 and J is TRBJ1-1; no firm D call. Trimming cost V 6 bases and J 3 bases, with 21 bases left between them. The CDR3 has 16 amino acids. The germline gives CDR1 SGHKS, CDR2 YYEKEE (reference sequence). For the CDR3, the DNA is TGTGCCAGCAACTCCCTCCATATTCAAGAGGACACTGAAGCTTTCTTT. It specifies CASNSLHIQEDTEAFF.

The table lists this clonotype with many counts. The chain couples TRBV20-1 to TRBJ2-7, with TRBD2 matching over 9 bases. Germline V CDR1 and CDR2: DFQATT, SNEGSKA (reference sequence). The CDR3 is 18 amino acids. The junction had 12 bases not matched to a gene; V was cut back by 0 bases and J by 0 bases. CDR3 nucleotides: TGCAGTGCTAGAGATCCAGCGGGAGGTCCCCCCATCTCCTACGAGCAGTACTTC. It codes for CSARDPAGGPPISYEQYF.